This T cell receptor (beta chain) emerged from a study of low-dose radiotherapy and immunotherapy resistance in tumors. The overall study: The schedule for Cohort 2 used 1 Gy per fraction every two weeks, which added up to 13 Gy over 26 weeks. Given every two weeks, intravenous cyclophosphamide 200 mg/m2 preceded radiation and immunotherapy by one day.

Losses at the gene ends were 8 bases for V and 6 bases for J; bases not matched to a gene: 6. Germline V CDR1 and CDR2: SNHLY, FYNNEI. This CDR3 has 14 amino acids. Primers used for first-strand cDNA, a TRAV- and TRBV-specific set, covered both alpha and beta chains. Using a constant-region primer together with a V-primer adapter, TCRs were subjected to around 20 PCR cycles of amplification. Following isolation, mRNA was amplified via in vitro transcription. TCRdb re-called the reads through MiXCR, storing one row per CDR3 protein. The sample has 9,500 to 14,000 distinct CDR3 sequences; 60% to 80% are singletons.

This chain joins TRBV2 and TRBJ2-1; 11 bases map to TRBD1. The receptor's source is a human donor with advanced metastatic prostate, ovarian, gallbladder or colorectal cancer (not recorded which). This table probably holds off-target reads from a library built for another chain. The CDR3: CASWGQGVGNEQFF. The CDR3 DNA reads TGTGCCAGCTGGGGACAGGGGGTCGGCAATGAGCAGTTCTTC.